The 14 T cell receptor beta chains below all came from one sample that was sequenced in a study of shared clonotypes between healthy human individuals. Measured with immunoSEQ multiplex PCR; TCRdb has only the in-frame clones, and not every one. The sample has 1 million to 1.3 million clones, around 78% seen once. Sequenced input: memory CD4+ T cells from PBMCs. Subset indicated: CD45RA-negative fraction. These receptors were collected from a man between 18 and 29 years old in good health. Some clones in this sample may be carry-over from other donors' samples.

This clone has more than one count but fewer than ten. The sample contains more than one DNA sequence encoding this CDR3. The chain has TRBV19 and TRBJ1-1; a weak D match, TRBD1 (6 bases). Germline CDR1 reads LNHDA; CDR2 reads SQIVND (reference sequence). With 3 bases removed from V and 3 bases from J, the gap between germline ends came to 17 bases. The CDR3 extends over 16 amino acids. The CDR3 DNA is TGTGCCAGTAGTATGGTCCCTGGGGCAGGGGACACTGAAGCTTTCTTT. It is translated as CASSMVPGAGDTEAFF.

The V gene is TRBV18, the J gene TRBJ1-5, with D unresolved. Trimming cost V 2 bases and J 1 base, with 6 bases left between them. Germline CDR1 reads KGHSH; CDR2 reads LQKENI. This CDR3 is built from 14 residues. CDR3 protein: CASSPGYSNQPQHF. The DNA of the CDR3 is TGTGCCAGCTCACCAGGGTACAGCAATCAGCCCCAGCATTTT.

This clone has just a few counts. CDR3 sequence (DNA): TGTGCCTGGGGGACGACAGGGCTAGCCAAAAACATTCAGTACTTC. Protein sequence: CAWGTTGLAKNIQYF. V is TRBV30 and J is TRBJ2-4; TRBD1 aligns across 7 bases. There are 15 residues in the CDR3. In germline, CDR1 is GTSNPN, CDR2 SVGIG (reference sequence). The V gene end was trimmed by 5 bases and the J gene end by 0 bases; junction bases not matched to a gene: 7.

The chain employs TRBV7-7 and TRBJ2-2; TRBD1 is a possible D gene (6 bases). Germline values: CDR1 SSHAT, CDR2 FNYEAQ (reference sequence). V lost 6 bases and J 4 bases, leaving 9 bases between the germline ends. The CDR3 is 13 residues long. In DNA, the CDR3 is TGTGCCAGCAGTCCCAGGGGCACCGGGGAGCTGTTTTTT. Encoded protein: CASSPRGTGELFF.

In regard to this clone: Other DNA sequences of this sample code for an identical CDR3. The chain links TRBV5-1 to TRBJ2-1; D remains ambiguous. The V and J ends lost 0 bases and 2 bases respectively, with 6 bases between them. The CDR3 covers 14 residues. Germline assignment: CDR1 SGHRS and CDR2 YFSETQ. The chain's CDR3 is CASSLGPAYNEQFF. As DNA, the CDR3 is TGCGCCAGCAGCTTGGGGCCAGCCTACAATGAGCAGTTCTTC. The full variable domain, completed using reference TRBV5-1 and TRBJ2-1, is KAGVTQTPRYLIKTRGQQVTLSCSPISGHRSVSWYQQTPGQGLQFLFEYFSETQRNKGNFPGRFSGRQFSNSRSEMNVSTLELGDSALYLCASSLGPAYNEQFFGPGTRLTVL.

The rearrangement joins TRBV7-2 to TRBJ2-3; D not resolved. Looked up from germline, CDR1 is SGHTA and CDR2 is FQGNSA. The CDR3 extends over 17 amino acids. Between the trimmed V and J ends, which lost 5 bases and 0 bases, there was a span of 18 bases. In DNA form, the CDR3 reads TGTGCCAGCAGCCAAGCCCGGACCCGCTCTAGCACAGATACGCAGTATTTT. Its protein is CASSQARTRSSTDTQYF. The full variable domain, its missing parts supplied by reference TRBV7-2 and TRBJ2-3, is GAGVSQSPSNKVTEKGKDVELRCDPISGHTALYWYRQSLGQGLEFLIYFQGNSAPDKSGLPSDRFSAERTGGSVSTLTIQRTQQEDSAVYLCASSQARTRSSTDTQYFGPGTRLTVL.

The gene calls are TRBV10-3 and TRBJ1-6; TRBD1 aligns across 7 bases. Trimming removed 6 bases from V and 5 bases from J; junction bases left unmatched: 7. CDR1 is ENHRY, CDR2 SYGVKD, per germline. The CDR3 consists of 15 residues. This chain's CDR3 is CAIRRGQMNNSPLHF. The CDR3 DNA reads TGTGCCATCAGGAGGGGACAGATGAATAATTCACCCCTCCACTTT.

Concerning this clone itself: Additional DNA sequences in this sample encode the identical CDR3. V and J are TRBV7-2 and TRBJ2-7; 7 positions agree with TRBD2. There are 14 residues in the CDR3. CDR1 is SGHTA, CDR2 FQGNSA, per germline. Trimming at V came to 5 bases and at J to 3 bases, leaving 7 bases not matched to a gene. The CDR3 loop is CASSLDRGSYEQYF. The CDR3 DNA reads TGTGCCAGCAGCCTGGACCGCGGGAGCTACGAGCAGTACTTC.

The chain couples TRBV6-1 to TRBJ2-5, with D uncertain. V was shortened by 4 bases and J by 0 bases, with 9 bases between the two germline ends. The CDR3 is 14 residues long. Germline CDR1 is MNHNS and CDR2 is SASEGT. CDR3 DNA: TGTGCCAGCAGTGTTTCAACGTACCAAGAGACCCAGTACTTC. Its protein product is CASSVSTYQETQYF.

Notes on this clone: A much more abundant neighbour one base away suggests this may be a read error. The J gene is TRBJ1-2, the V gene TRBV30; D uncertain. Germline V gene data show CDR1 as GTSNPN and CDR2 as SVGIG (reference sequence). The CDR3 totals 11 residues. CDR3 loop: CAWSVDYDYTF. CDR3 DNA sequence: TGTGCCTGGAGTGTCGACTATGACTACACCTTC.

This clone was counted between two and nine times. This chain links TRBV5-1 with TRBJ1-4; weak D call: TRBD1 (5 bases). From germline, CDR1 is SGHRS and CDR2 YFSETQ. CDR3 length: 13 amino acids. V lost 4 bases to trimming and J lost 4 bases, with 8 bases between them. The CDR3 protein is CASSPGFNEKLFF. In DNA form, the CDR3 reads TGCGCCAGCAGCCCAGGGTTTAATGAAAAACTGTTTTTT.

For the CDR3, the DNA is TGTGCCAGCAGTCCGGAGGGGAACTATGGCTACACCTTC. Translation gives CASSPEGNYGYTF. The chain is built from TRBV28 and TRBJ1-2, with D maybe TRBD1 (5 bases). The length of the CDR3 is 13 residues. In germline, CDR1 is MDHEN, CDR2 SYDVKM. V shed 5 bases and J shed 2 bases, with 9 bases lying between them.

A few counts support this clone. This chain connects TRBV6-1 to TRBJ2-5; TRBD1 matches 7 bases. V was clipped by 3 bases and J by 4 bases; unmatched bases: 5. Germline CDR1 is MNHNS and CDR2 is SASEGT. The CDR3 totals 14 residues. The CDR3 is CASSEDWDRETQYF. CDR3 coding DNA: TGTGCCAGCAGTGAGGACTGGGACAGAGAGACCCAGTACTTC.

The J gene is TRBJ2-1, the V gene TRBV5-1; D gene uncertain. The germline CDR1 and CDR2 sequences are SGHRS and YFSETQ. Trimming took off 3 bases at V and 5 bases at J, with 12 bases between the two ends. The CDR3 runs 14 residues. The CDR3 coding sequence is TGCGCCAGCAGCTCCATCTCCAGGAACAATGAGCAGTTCTTC. Translating it yields CASSSISRNNEQFF.